This T cell receptor beta chain originates from a study of CD8 T cells in ankylosing spondylitis. This CDR3 is 14 amino acids long. In germline, CDR1 is MNHNS, CDR2 SASEGT. The germline V and J ends were trimmed by 6 bases and 3 bases, with 12 bases remaining between them. A quantitative 5'-RACE method, one with molecular barcodes, was used to make TCR beta libraries. TCRdb recomputed calls from the 5' RACE reads with MiXCR, one row per CDR3 protein. Of nearly 350,000 distinct CDR3 sequences listed, roughly 14% were seen once; the top ten hold roughly 0.99%. General study points: Seemingly distinctive of ankylosing spondylitis blood was a TCR beta motif formed by eight highly homologous variants. Significant enrichment of disease-linked clones was reported in matched ankylosing spondylitis synovial fluid.

In this sample, this clonotype turned up many times. Its antigen remains unknown. Sequencing was done on a sample of blood, either unsorted or a sorted T cell fraction (not recorded which). This chain connects TRBV6-1 to TRBJ1-5, with TRBD1 as a possible D gene (6 bases). The source is a male donor with ankylosing spondylitis or in good health (not recorded which). Here the CDR3 reads CASSPTGINQPQHF. The CDR3 nucleotides are TGTGCCAGCAGCCCCACAGGGATCAATCAGCCCCAGCATTTT.